The TCR beta chain under discussion was sequenced for a study of naive and memory T cell subsets. Trimming took off 2 bases at V and 0 bases at J, with 6 bases between the two ends. The CDR3 is made up of 13 amino acids. Germline CDR1 GTSNPN, CDR2 SVGIG (reference sequence). Both TRBC1 and TRBC2 were covered by a beta constant-region primer of two equimolar oligonucleotides. The ligated cDNA underwent four PCR rounds using SP2 and nested alpha and beta constant-region primers. Via MiXCR, TCRdb re-called the UMI-ligation and nested PCR reads, giving one row per CDR3 protein. Here the sample spans 85,000 or so distinct CDR3 sequences, about 10% being singletons.

The sample taken for sequencing was naive CD8+ T cells from blood. The receptor's source is a human donor in good health. V usage is TRBV30 and J usage is TRBJ2-3; D is ambiguous. CDR3 in amino acids: CAWSFGSTDTQYF. The CDR3 DNA follows: TGTGCCTGGAGTTTCGGGAGCACAGATACGCAGTATTTT.